Shown below are 4 T cell receptor beta chains from a single sample sequenced in a study of T cells in Graves' hyperthyroidism and ophthalmopathy. TCR beta CDR3 sequences were amplified from RNA transcripts. The TCR CDR3 was amplified in a first-round RT-PCR using the HTBI primer set. TCRdb independently ran MiXCR on the multiplex PCR reads; one entry per CDR3 protein. The sample contains 250,000 or so distinct CDR3 sequences, over 12% of which appear only once. Sequenced sample: blood. These receptors came from a woman between 50 and 59 years old with Graves' hyperthyroidism that later progressed to Graves' ophthalmopathy.

This clonotype was counted ten times or more. The chain combines TRBV20-1 with TRBJ1-1; TRBD1 matches 8 bases. After removal of 6 bases from V and 5 bases from J, the junction contained 11 bases not matched to a gene. Germline V lookup: CDR1 DFQATT, CDR2 SNEGSKA (reference sequence). CDR3 length equals 14 residues. CDR3: CSAQIDRGLTEAFF. CDR3 in DNA: TGCAGTGCCCAAATTGACAGGGGACTAACTGAAGCTTTCTTT.

The V gene is TRBV7-2, the J gene TRBJ2-5, with unresolved D. With 1 base removed from V and 1 base from J, the gap between germline ends came to 10 bases. The CDR3 covers 15 residues. CDR1 is SGHTA and CDR2 is FQGNSA in the germline V gene. CDR3 sequence: CASSLVWEFQETQYF. The CDR3 nucleotides read TGTGCCAGCAGCTTAGTCTGGGAATTCCAAGAGACCCAGTACTTC.

This clonotype was seen at least ten times. V is TRBV9 and J is TRBJ2-1, with D perhaps matching TRBD2 (5 bases). Looked up from germline, CDR1 is SGDLS and CDR2 is YYNGEE. The CDR3 is 13 residues long. The V end was cut by 4 bases, the J end by 8 bases, with 13 bases between. The CDR3 DNA reads as TGTGCCAGCAGCCCCCCAGTGAGGGATGAGCAGTTCTTC. As protein: CASSPPVRDEQFF.

The V gene is TRBV10-2, the J gene TRBJ2-7; D may be TRBD2 (5 bases). The CDR3 runs 14 residues. Germline CDR1 reads WSHSY; CDR2 reads SAAADI. The V gene lost 0 bases and the J gene lost 7 bases, with 13 bases spanning the gap. CDR3 in amino acids: CASSESVRAREQYF. CDR3 in DNA: TGCGCCAGCAGTGAGTCGGTGCGGGCGAGAGAGCAGTACTTC.